The clone carrying this T cell receptor (beta chain) was seen ten or more times. The read finishes 3 residues shy of the CDR3 end, and the germline J gene is used to complete it. Only in-frame clones appear in the TCRdb table, and some are missing; sequencing was by immunoSEQ multiplex PCR. This set yields tens of thousands of clones and no singletons; the top ten hold 5.4%. Germline V lookup: CDR1 DFQATT, CDR2 SNEGSKA (reference sequence). The CDR3 consists of 17 residues. V gave up 0 bases and J gave up 6 bases; unmatched junction bases: 7. This specimen belongs to a study of T cell clonality in common variable immunodeficiency.

The rearrangement links TRBV20-1 to TRBJ2-1; TRBD2 matches 14 bases. Sequencing input: peripheral blood mononuclear cells. This clonotype originated in a person between 18 and 75 years old in good health. CDR3 amino acids: CSARDPEGTSGGNEQFF. CDR3 DNA (partial): TGCAGTGCTAGAGATCCCGAGGGGACTAGCGGGGGCAATGAG.